This paragraph reports one T cell receptor (beta chain). Individuals having autoimmune disease history or systemic immunosuppression were not enrolled. The CDR3 is 14 amino acids. Trimming cost V 5 bases and J 3 bases, with 14 bases left between them. Germline CDR1 and CDR2: SEHNR and FQNEAQ (reference sequence). Here immunoSEQ multiplex PCR was the method, and the copy in TCRdb shows in-frame clones only, minus some. Of some 53,000 clones listed, around 94% were seen once; the top ten hold roughly 12%. This sample was taken from a study of OX40 agonist ivuxolimab in advanced cancers. Background on the study: Dose-escalation patients were diagnosed with hepatocellular carcinoma, melanoma, renal cell cancer or head and neck cancer.

The sequences come from CD4+ or CD8+ T cells sorted from blood, collected in a trial of the OX40 agonist ivuxolimab. The TCR sequence derives from an adult with an advanced solid tumor such as melanoma, head and neck, liver or kidney cancer. This sequence joins TRBV7-9 and TRBJ2-7; tentatively, D is TRBD2 (6 bases). The CDR3 here is CASSPGLLNYEQYF. The CDR3, as DNA: TGTGCCAGCAGCCCTGGACTACTTAACTACGAGCAGTACTTC.